The 8 T cell receptor beta chains below come from one sample, sequenced in a study of cytomegalovirus exposure and HLA in healthy donors. 60 Vbeta and 13 Jbeta primers were used in PCR. TCRdb's table, derived via immunoSEQ multiplex PCR, lists solely in-frame clones and lacks some. The data contain roughly 160,000 clones, roughly 80% of them singletons. The sequenced material came from PBMCs. The receptors originated from a woman aged 25 to 39 in good health and CMV-seropositive.

This clone has only one observation. The rearrangement joins TRBV5-1 to TRBJ2-3; 10 nucleotides line up with TRBD2. The CDR3 runs 15 residues. V lost 1 base, J lost 6 bases, and 5 bases stayed unmatched. CDR1 is SGHRS and CDR2 is YFSETQ in the germline V gene. In DNA, the CDR3 is TGCGCCAGCAGCTTGCAGCGGGGGGGTTTCGATACGCAGTATTTT. It codes for CASSLQRGGFDTQYF. Looking up the rest from reference TRBV5-1 and TRBJ2-3 gives the full variable domain: KAGVTQTPRYLIKTRGQQVTLSCSPISGHRSVSWYQQTPGQGLQFLFEYFSETQRNKGNFPGRFSGRQFSNSRSEMNVSTLELGDSALYLCASSLQRGGFDTQYFGPGTRLTVL.

The V and J genes are TRBV11-2 and TRBJ2-7; 10 bases align to TRBD1. V lost 2 bases, J lost 3 bases, and 7 bases stayed unmatched. Germline CDR1 reads SGHAT; CDR2 reads FQNNGV. The CDR3 contains 16 residues. CDR3 loop: CASSLFFGTGVYEQYF. The CDR3 nucleotides are TGTGCCAGCAGCTTATTTTTCGGGACAGGGGTCTACGAGCAGTACTTC.

J is TRBJ2-7 and V is TRBV28; tentatively, D is TRBD2 (6 bases). The length of the CDR3 is 15 residues. Trimming removed 7 bases from V and 0 bases from J, with 16 bases in between. Germline CDR1 is MDHEN and CDR2 is SYDVKM. CDR3 amino acids: CASISSGDFSYEQYF. CDR3 in DNA: TGTGCCAGCATATCGAGTGGGGACTTCTCCTACGAGCAGTACTTC.

The CDR3 nucleotides are TGTGCCAGCAGCTTAGGGGACAGTGGATACAATGAGCAGTTCTTC. Translating it yields CASSLGDSGYNEQFF. The rearrangement links TRBV11-1 to TRBJ2-1; 7 nucleotides match TRBD1. The CDR3 totals 15 residues. V was pared by 1 base and J by 4 bases, with 4 bases of the junction left unmatched. CDR1 and CDR2 from the germline V gene are SGHAT and FQDESV (reference sequence).

This clone has a single count. The J gene is TRBJ1-2, the V gene TRBV4-3; TRBD1 matches at 9 bases. V lost 4 bases and J lost 4; bases outside the gene matches: 10. CDR1 and CDR2 from the germline V gene are LGHNA and YSLEER. This CDR3 comprises 16 residues. CDR3 sequence: CASSPTYRGRSYGYTF. CDR3 nucleotides: TGCGCCAGCAGCCCTACCTACAGGGGGCGAAGCTATGGCTACACCTTC.

This clone turned up a few times. V is TRBV19 and J is TRBJ1-2; 10 bases align to TRBD1. This CDR3 is 16 amino acids long. Germline CDR1 LNHDA, CDR2 SQIVND (reference sequence). Trimming cost V 3 bases and J 4 bases; bases outside gene matches: 8. Here the CDR3 DNA reads TGTGCCAGTAGTATTACGTTGACAGGGGGCGGCTATGGCTACACCTTC. Its translation: CASSITLTGGGYGYTF.

The chain is built from TRBV7-6 and TRBJ1-1; D is unclear. Trimming cost V 4 bases and J 1 base, with 7 bases left between them. The germline CDR1 and CDR2 sequences are SGHVS and FNYEAQ. This CDR3 has 13 amino acids. The CDR3 DNA is TGTGCCAGCAGCTCCGCGCCGAACACTGAAGCTTTCTTT. It encodes CASSSAPNTEAFF.

The V call is TRBV5-5, the J call TRBJ1-3; D gene unclear. CDR1 SGHKS and CDR2 YYEKEE come from the germline V gene (reference sequence). The CDR3 extends over 14 amino acids. The V gene lost 2 bases and the J gene lost 0 bases, with 6 bases spanning the gap. The CDR3 sequence: CASSFDSSGNTIYF. DNA of the CDR3: TGTGCCAGCAGCTTTGATAGCTCTGGAAACACCATATATTTT.